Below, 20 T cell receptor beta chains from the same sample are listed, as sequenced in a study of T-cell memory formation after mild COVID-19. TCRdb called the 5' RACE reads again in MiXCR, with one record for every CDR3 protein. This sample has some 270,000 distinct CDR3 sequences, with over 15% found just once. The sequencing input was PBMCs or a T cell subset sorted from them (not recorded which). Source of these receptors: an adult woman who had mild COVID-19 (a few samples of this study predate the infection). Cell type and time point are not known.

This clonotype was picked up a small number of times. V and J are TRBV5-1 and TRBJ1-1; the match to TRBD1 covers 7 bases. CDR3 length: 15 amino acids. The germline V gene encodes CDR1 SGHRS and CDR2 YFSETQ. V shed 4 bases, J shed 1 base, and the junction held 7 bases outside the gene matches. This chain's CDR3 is CASSGRTGANTEAFF. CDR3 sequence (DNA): TGCGCCAGCAGCGGGCGGACAGGAGCGAACACTGAAGCTTTCTTT.

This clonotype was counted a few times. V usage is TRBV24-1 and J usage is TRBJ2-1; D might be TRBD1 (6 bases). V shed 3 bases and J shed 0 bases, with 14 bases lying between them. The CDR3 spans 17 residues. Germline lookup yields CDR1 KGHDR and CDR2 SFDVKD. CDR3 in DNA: TGTGCCACCAGTGATCCCCAGGGGCGCCGCTCCTACAATGAGCAGTTCTTC. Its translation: CATSDPQGRRSYNEQFF.

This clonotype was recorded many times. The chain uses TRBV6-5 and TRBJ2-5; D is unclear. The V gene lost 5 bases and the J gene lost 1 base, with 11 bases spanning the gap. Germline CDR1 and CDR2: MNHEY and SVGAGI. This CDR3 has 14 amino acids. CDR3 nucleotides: TGTGCCAGCAGTGGGGTGTCAGGCCAAGAGACCCAGTACTTC. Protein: CASSGVSGQETQYF.

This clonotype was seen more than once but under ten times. CDR3 amino acids: CASSYQAGVNEQFF. CDR3 sequence (DNA): TGTGCCAGCAGTTACCAAGCGGGTGTAAATGAGCAGTTCTTC. The V call is TRBV12-3 or TRBV12-4, the J call TRBJ2-1; D perhaps matches TRBD2 (6 bases). V lost 4 bases to trimming and J lost 7 bases, with 14 bases between them. The CDR3 runs to 14 residues.

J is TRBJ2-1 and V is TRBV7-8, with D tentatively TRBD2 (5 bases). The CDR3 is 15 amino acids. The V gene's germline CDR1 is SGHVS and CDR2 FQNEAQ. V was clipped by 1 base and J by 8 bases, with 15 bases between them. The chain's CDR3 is CASSLVSSPRHEQFF. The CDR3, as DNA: TGTGCCAGCAGCTTAGTTTCTAGCCCGCGGCATGAGCAGTTCTTC.

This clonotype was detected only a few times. The CDR3 reads CASSTGTSHNTQYF. As DNA, the CDR3 is TGTGCCAGCAGCACCGGGACTAGTCATAATACCCAGTACTTC. This chain uses TRBV12-3 or TRBV12-4 with TRBJ2-5; 8 bases fit TRBD2. V lost 6 bases, J lost 8 bases, and 11 bases stayed unmatched. The CDR3 is 14 residues long.

In DNA, the CDR3 is TGTGCCAGCAGGGAGACAGGGGCCCTTGTCTCCTATGGCTACACCTTC. As protein: CASRETGALVSYGYTF. The chain couples TRBV27 to TRBJ1-2; 8 bases map to TRBD1. Germline trimming cut 6 bases from V and 4 bases from J; bases unmatched to any gene: 13. From germline, CDR1 is MNHEY and CDR2 SMNVEV (reference sequence). This CDR3 has 16 residues.

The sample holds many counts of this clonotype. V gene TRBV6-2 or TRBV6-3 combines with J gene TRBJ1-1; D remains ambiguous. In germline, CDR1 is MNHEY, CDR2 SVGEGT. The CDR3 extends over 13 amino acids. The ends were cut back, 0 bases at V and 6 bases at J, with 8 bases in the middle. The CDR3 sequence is CASSYSSSPEAFF. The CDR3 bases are TGTGCCAGCAGTTACTCGAGCTCCCCTGAAGCTTTCTTT.

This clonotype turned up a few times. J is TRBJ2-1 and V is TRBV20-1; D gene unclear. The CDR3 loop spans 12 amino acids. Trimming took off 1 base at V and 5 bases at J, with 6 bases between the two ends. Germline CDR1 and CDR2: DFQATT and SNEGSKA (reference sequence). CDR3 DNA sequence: TGCAGTGCTAGAGCAATTAACAATGAGCAGTTCTTC. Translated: CSARAINNEQFF.

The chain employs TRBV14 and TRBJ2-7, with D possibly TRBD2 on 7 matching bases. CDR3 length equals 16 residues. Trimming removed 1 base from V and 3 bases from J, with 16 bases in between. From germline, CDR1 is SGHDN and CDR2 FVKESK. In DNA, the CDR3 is TGTGCCAGCAGCCAAGGATTAGGGGGGGCCCTCTACGAGCAGTACTTC. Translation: CASSQGLGGALYEQYF.

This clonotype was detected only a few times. The CDR3 bases are TGTGCCAGCAGCGTAGAGACGGGGGCGACTGAAGCTTTCTTT. Its protein is CASSVETGATEAFF. The chain uses TRBV9 and TRBJ1-1; tentative D call: TRBD1 (6 bases). Trimming took 0 bases from V and 5 from J, leaving 11 bases between them. The CDR3 has 14 amino acids. Per germline, CDR1 SGDLS and CDR2 YYNGEE.

The CDR3 DNA sequence: TGTGCCAGCTCACCCGGGACAGAGAATTCACCCCTCCACTTT. It codes for CASSPGTENSPLHF. The chain links TRBV18 to TRBJ1-6; 7 positions match TRBD1. The V gene's germline CDR1 is KGHSH and CDR2 LQKENI. Trimming took 3 bases from V and 7 from J; bases not matched to a gene: 3. The CDR3 totals 14 residues.

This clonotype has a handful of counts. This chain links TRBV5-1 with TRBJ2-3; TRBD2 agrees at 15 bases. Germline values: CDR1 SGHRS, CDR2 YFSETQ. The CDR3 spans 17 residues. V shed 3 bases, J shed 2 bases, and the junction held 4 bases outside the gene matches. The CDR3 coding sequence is TGCGCCAGCAGCTCCGGGACTAGCGGGGGGCTCACAGATACGCAGTATTTT. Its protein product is CASSSGTSGGLTDTQYF.

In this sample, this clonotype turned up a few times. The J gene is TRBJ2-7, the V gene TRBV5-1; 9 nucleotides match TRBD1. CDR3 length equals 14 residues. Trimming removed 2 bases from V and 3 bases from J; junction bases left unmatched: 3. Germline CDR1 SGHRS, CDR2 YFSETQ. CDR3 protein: CASSFGTGIYEQYF. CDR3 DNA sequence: TGCGCCAGCAGCTTCGGGACAGGGATCTACGAGCAGTACTTC.

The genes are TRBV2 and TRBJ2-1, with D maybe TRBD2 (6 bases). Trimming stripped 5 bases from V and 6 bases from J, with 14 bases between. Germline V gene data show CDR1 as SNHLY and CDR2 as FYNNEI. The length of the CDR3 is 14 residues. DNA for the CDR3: TGTGCCAGCAGTCTACTCGGGACTCGCAATGAGCAGTTCTTC. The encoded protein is CASSLLGTRNEQFF.

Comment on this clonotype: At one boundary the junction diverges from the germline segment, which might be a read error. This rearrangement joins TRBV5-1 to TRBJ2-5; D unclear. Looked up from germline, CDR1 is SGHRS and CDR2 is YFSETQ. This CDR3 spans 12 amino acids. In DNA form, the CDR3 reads TGCGCCAGCAGCCCCAACCAAGATACCCAGTACTTC. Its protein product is CASSPNQDTQYF.

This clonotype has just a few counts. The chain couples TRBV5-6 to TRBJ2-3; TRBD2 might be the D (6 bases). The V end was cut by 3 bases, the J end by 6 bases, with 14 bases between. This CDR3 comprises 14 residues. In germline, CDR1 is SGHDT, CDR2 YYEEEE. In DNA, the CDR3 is TGTGCCAGCAGCTCGACGCGGGACTGGGATACGCAGTATTTT. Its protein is CASSSTRDWDTQYF. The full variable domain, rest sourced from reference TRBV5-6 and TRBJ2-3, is DAGVTQSPTHLIKTRGQQVTLRCSPKSGHDTVSWYQQALGQGPQFIFQYYEEEERQRGNFPDRFSGHQFPNYSSELNVNALLLGDSALYLCASSSTRDWDTQYFGPGTRLTVL.

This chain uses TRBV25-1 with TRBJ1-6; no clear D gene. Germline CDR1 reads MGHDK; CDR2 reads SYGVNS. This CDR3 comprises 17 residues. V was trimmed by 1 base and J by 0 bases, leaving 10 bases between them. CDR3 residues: CASSESAASSYNSPLHF. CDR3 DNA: TGTGCCAGCAGTGAATCCGCCGCGAGCTCCTATAATTCACCCCTCCACTTT.

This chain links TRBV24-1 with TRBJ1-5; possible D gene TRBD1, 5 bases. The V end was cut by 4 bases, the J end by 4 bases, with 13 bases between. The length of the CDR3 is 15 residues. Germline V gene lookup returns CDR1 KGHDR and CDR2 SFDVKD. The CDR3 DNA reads TGTGCCACCAGTGACAGGGACGGGGGGAATCAGCCCCAGCATTTT. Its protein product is CATSDRDGGNQPQHF.

CDR3 in DNA: TGTGCCCGACGGGGGACCCCCAGCGAGCCCTCTGGAAACACCATATATTTT. This sequence encodes CARRGTPSEPSGNTIYF. The chain carries TRBV2 and TRBJ1-3; TRBD1 is a possible D gene (5 bases). The CDR3 contains 17 residues. V lost 11 bases to trimming and J lost 0 bases, with 23 bases between them. The germline V gene encodes CDR1 SNHLY and CDR2 FYNNEI.